This TCR beta chain originates from a study of shared clonotypes between healthy human individuals. Study-level information: The donor group consisted of a couple of women and a few men, aged 18 to 49.

Study-level findings and limits: In the sorted subsets, rarefaction showed sequencing was incomplete despite large depth. Investigators collected only blood, and repertoires in tissues likely differ.

On this clone itself: The target antigen is unknown.

From germline, CDR1 is MGHDK and CDR2 SYGVNS. V trimming: 3 bases; J trimming: 4 bases; junction bases outside the gene matches: 6. This CDR3 region has 16 residues. Sequenced by immunoSEQ multiplex PCR; TCRdb stores in-frame clones only, minus some. Here the sample spans over a million clones, over 95% being singletons. CD4+ cells yielded CD45RA+ naive and CD45RA-negative memory subsets. The TCR originated in a man younger than 40 in good health. Sequenced: naive CD4+ T cells sorted from blood. Subset given: CD45RA+ positively selected. V is TRBV25-1 and J is TRBJ2-2; 9 bases line up with TRBD2. The CDR3 DNA follows: TGTGCCAGCAGTGATGCGCGGGAGGGAGGCACCGGGGAGCTGTTTTTT. The encoded protein is CASSDAREGGTGELFF.